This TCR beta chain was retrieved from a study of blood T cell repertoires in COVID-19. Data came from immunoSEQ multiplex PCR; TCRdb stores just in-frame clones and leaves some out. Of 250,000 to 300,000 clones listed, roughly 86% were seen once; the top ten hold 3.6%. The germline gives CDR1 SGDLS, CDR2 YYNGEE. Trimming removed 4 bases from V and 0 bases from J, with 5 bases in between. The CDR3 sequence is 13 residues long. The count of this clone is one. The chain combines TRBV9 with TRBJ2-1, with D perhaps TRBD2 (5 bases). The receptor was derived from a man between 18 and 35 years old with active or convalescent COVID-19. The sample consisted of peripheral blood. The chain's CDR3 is CASSRDSYNEQFF. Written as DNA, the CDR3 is TGTGCCAGCAGCCGGGACTCCTACAATGAGCAGTTCTTC.